The 19 T cell receptor beta chains reported below all come from one sample, sequenced in a study of shared clonotypes between healthy human individuals. The repertoire was sequenced with immunoSEQ multiplex PCR; TCRdb's copy has only in-frame clones and lacks some. The table has around 2,000,000 clones, just over 90% seen once; the top ten hold over 1.5%. CD45RO-negative CD8 cells positively selected for CCR7 made up the naive population, which excluded terminally differentiated effector memory CD45RA+ cells. The specimen was naive CD8+ T cells from PBMCs. The receptors here all came from a man aged 18 to 35 in good health. Some clones in this sample may be carry-over from other donors' samples.

The genes are TRBV15 and TRBJ1-5; perhaps TRBD1 as D (6 bases). Per the germline V gene, CDR1 is LNHNV and CDR2 is YYDKDF (reference sequence). The CDR3 is made up of 15 amino acids. Trimming shortened V by 6 bases and J by 4 bases, and 16 bases separated the two germline ends. CDR3 loop: CATRWGQGLNQPQHF. The CDR3 DNA reads as TGTGCCACCAGGTGGGGGCAGGGCCTAAATCAGCCCCAGCATTTT.

The chain is built from TRBV27 and TRBJ2-1, with D perhaps TRBD1 (5 bases). With 7 bases removed from V and 8 bases from J, the gap between germline ends came to 18 bases. Germline V CDR1 and CDR2: MNHEY, SMNVEV (reference sequence). This CDR3 has 14 residues. CDR3 sequence (DNA): TGTGCCAGCACCCAGGAGAAGGGGTGGGATGAGCAGTTCTTC. This codes for CASTQEKGWDEQFF.

Note on this clone: This CDR3 is also generated by other DNA sequences in the sample. The J gene is TRBJ2-1, the V gene TRBV9; no firm D call. The CDR3 is made up of 12 amino acids. V was cut by 0 bases and J by 7 bases, with 5 bases left in between. Germline V lookup: CDR1 SGDLS, CDR2 YYNGEE. CDR3 sequence (DNA): TGTGCCAGCAGCGTAGAGAGGAATGAGCAGTTCTTC. It codes for CASSVERNEQFF.

The V and J genes are TRBV6-1 and TRBJ2-7; D remains unclear. CDR3 length: 16 residues. The V and J ends lost 0 bases and 2 bases respectively, with 14 bases between them. CDR1 and CDR2 (germline): MNHNS, SASEGT. CDR3 in amino acids: CASSEAKVTHPYEQYF. The CDR3 nucleotides are TGTGCCAGCAGTGAAGCGAAGGTCACCCACCCCTACGAGCAGTACTTC.

The chain uses TRBV4-1 and TRBJ2-7; 8 bases are a match to TRBD2. The CDR3 is 17 amino acids. The germline CDR1 and CDR2 sequences are MGHRA and YSYEKL. J was trimmed by 1 base and V by 0 bases; bases with no gene match: 8. In DNA, the CDR3 is TGCGCCAGCAGCCAAGAGTTTAGGGCGGGAGGTTCCTACGAGCAGTACTTC. Amino acids: CASSQEFRAGGSYEQYF.

This clone was seen only a few times. The chain links TRBV18 to TRBJ1-1; the D is unclear. There are 14 residues in the CDR3. V gave up 3 bases and J gave up 0 bases, with 8 bases separating them. Germline CDR1 KGHSH, CDR2 LQKENI. The CDR3 coding sequence is TGTGCCAGCTCACCGGTCAGGTTGAACACTGAAGCTTTCTTT. Translating it yields CASSPVRLNTEAFF.

Note on this clone: Other nucleotide sequences in the sample specify the same CDR3. The chain has TRBV7-9 and TRBJ2-1; D remains ambiguous. CDR1 SEHNR and CDR2 FQNEAQ come from the germline V gene (reference sequence). The germline V and J ends were trimmed by 1 base and 0 bases, with 10 bases remaining between them. The CDR3 extends over 16 amino acids. The CDR3 reads CASSLEYSSSYNEQFF. For the CDR3, the DNA is TGTGCCAGCAGCTTAGAGTACTCAAGCTCCTACAATGAGCAGTTCTTC.

This clone was seen a single time. Different DNA sequences within this sample yield the same CDR3. The chain combines TRBV9 with TRBJ2-1; 7 nucleotides align to TRBD2. CDR1 SGDLS and CDR2 YYNGEE come from the germline V gene. J was trimmed by 3 bases and V by 5 bases; bases with no gene match: 5. This CDR3 has 14 residues. The DNA for the CDR3 is TGTGCCAGCAGTCCCAGCGGGAACTACAATGAGCAGTTCTTC. Its protein is CASSPSGNYNEQFF.

This chain joins TRBV5-1 and TRBJ1-2; D is perhaps TRBD1 (6 bases). V lost 0 bases to trimming and J lost 4 bases, with 10 bases between them. The CDR3 contains 14 residues. Per the germline V gene, CDR1 is SGHRS and CDR2 is YFSETQ. The chain's CDR3 is CASSLAGGGYGYTF. Here the CDR3 DNA reads TGCGCCAGCAGCTTGGCCGGGGGCGGCTATGGCTACACCTTC.

Note on this clone: The sample contains more than one DNA sequence encoding this CDR3. This sequence joins TRBV9 and TRBJ2-3; D remains ambiguous. The germline CDR1 and CDR2 sequences are SGDLS and YYNGEE. The CDR3 contains 15 residues. V dropped 0 bases and J dropped 4 bases, with 12 bases sitting between them. Written as DNA, the CDR3 is TGTGCCAGCAGCGTAGGTGGCACAGCCCCAGATACGCAGTATTTT. As protein: CASSVGGTAPDTQYF.

The V call is TRBV28, the J call TRBJ2-3; TRBD2 is a possible D gene (5 bases). The CDR3 spans 16 residues. Per germline, CDR1 MDHEN and CDR2 SYDVKM. Trimming removed 3 bases at V and 3 bases at J, with 16 bases between. In DNA, the CDR3 is TGTGCCAGCAGTTTTCGCGGGCCCGCTCGAACAGATACGCAGTATTTT. This gives the protein CASSFRGPARTDTQYF.

J is TRBJ1-3 and V is TRBV11-2; 9 bases agree with TRBD1. The germline V gene encodes CDR1 SGHAT and CDR2 FQNNGV. V trimming: 1 base; J trimming: 2 bases; junction bases outside the gene matches: 3. The CDR3 has 16 residues. The CDR3 bases are TGTGCCAGCAGCTTAGGGGGACAGGGCGCTGGAAACACCATATATTTT. Translating it yields CASSLGGQGAGNTIYF. Full variable domain (remainder filled in from reference TRBV11-2 and TRBJ1-3): EAGVAQSPRYKIIEKRQSVAFWCNPISGHATLYWYQQILGQGPKLLIQFQNNGVVDDSQLPKDRFSAERLKGVDSTLKIQPAKLEDSAVYLCASSLGGQGAGNTIYFGEGSWLTVV.

The CDR3 region has the DNA TGTGCCAGCAGTTACCTTCCGACAGGAACTAATGAAAAACTGTTTTTT. Its translation: CASSYLPTGTNEKLFF. The chain recombines TRBV6-6 with TRBJ1-4; D is perhaps TRBD1 (6 bases). CDR3 length equals 16 residues. V was cut by 2 bases and J by 1 base, with 11 bases left in between. Germline CDR1 reads MNHNY; CDR2 reads SVGAGI (reference sequence).

The V gene is TRBV7-2, the J gene TRBJ2-7, with TRBD2 matching 9 bases. V dropped 5 bases and J dropped 4; count of bases not matched to a gene: 9. CDR1 is SGHTA and CDR2 is FQGNSA in the germline V gene. The length of the CDR3 is 15 residues. CDR3 DNA: TGTGCCAGCAGCCAAAGCGGACTAGCGTTTTACGAGCAGTACTTC. This encodes CASSQSGLAFYEQYF.

The V and J genes are TRBV27 and TRBJ2-7, with D possibly matching TRBD2 (6 bases). CDR1 and CDR2 (germline): MNHEY, SMNVEV (reference sequence). Trimming cost V 0 bases and J 3 bases, with 15 bases left between them. The CDR3 is made up of 16 amino acids. CDR3 sequence reads: CASSLSSGTRVYEQYF. The CDR3 nucleotides are TGTGCCAGCAGTTTATCGTCCGGGACTCGGGTCTACGAGCAGTACTTC.

The CDR3 region is CASSPPGTALYEQYF. Here the CDR3 DNA reads TGTGCCAGCAGCCCCCCCGGGACAGCCTTATACGAGCAGTACTTC. This chain links TRBV7-9 with TRBJ2-7; TRBD1 agrees at 7 bases. The CDR3 extends over 15 amino acids. Germline V CDR1 and CDR2: SEHNR, FQNEAQ (reference sequence). The J segment lost 4 bases and the V segment lost 5 bases, leaving 11 bases of the junction unmatched.

The rearrangement uses TRBV7-2 and TRBJ2-7; 14 nucleotides line up with TRBD2. CDR1 is SGHTA and CDR2 is FQGNSA in the germline V gene. The ends lost 5 bases at V and 5 bases at J; junction bases unmatched: 5. This CDR3 has 15 amino acids. CDR3 DNA: TGTGCCAGCAGCGTGACTAGCGGGAGGGTCCACGAGCAGTACTTC. This codes for CASSVTSGRVHEQYF. Using reference TRBV7-2 and TRBJ2-7 for the parts outside the CDR3, the full variable domain is GAGVSQSPSNKVTEKGKDVELRCDPISGHTALYWYRQSLGQGLEFLIYFQGNSAPDKSGLPSDRFSAERTGGSVSTLTIQRTQQEDSAVYLCASSVTSGRVHEQYFGPGTRLTVT.

The chain is built from TRBV7-8 and TRBJ2-7; TRBD2 aligns across 9 bases. V was clipped by 0 bases and J by 6 bases; unmatched bases: 9. Germline V CDR1 and CDR2: SGHVS, FQNEAQ. This CDR3 comprises 16 residues. The CDR3 protein is CASSLAQQREVVEQYF. The CDR3 DNA reads TGTGCCAGCAGCTTAGCGCAACAGCGGGAGGTAGTCGAGCAGTACTTC. The full variable domain, its missing parts supplied by reference TRBV7-8 and TRBJ2-7, is GAGVSQSPRYKVAKRGQDVALRCDPISGHVSLFWYQQALGQGPEFLTYFQNEAQLDKSGLPSDRFFAERPEGSVSTLKIQRTQQEDSAVYLCASSLAQQREVVEQYFGPGTRLTVT.

V usage is TRBV9 and J usage is TRBJ1-2; D possibly corresponds to TRBD1 (5 bases). The germline V gene has CDR1 SGDLS and CDR2 YYNGEE. The CDR3 is made up of 14 amino acids. The germline V and J ends were trimmed by 4 bases and 3 bases, with 13 bases remaining between them. CDR3 amino acids: CASSSGTDYYGYTF. CDR3 DNA sequence: TGTGCCAGCAGCTCCGGGACGGACTACTATGGCTACACCTTC.